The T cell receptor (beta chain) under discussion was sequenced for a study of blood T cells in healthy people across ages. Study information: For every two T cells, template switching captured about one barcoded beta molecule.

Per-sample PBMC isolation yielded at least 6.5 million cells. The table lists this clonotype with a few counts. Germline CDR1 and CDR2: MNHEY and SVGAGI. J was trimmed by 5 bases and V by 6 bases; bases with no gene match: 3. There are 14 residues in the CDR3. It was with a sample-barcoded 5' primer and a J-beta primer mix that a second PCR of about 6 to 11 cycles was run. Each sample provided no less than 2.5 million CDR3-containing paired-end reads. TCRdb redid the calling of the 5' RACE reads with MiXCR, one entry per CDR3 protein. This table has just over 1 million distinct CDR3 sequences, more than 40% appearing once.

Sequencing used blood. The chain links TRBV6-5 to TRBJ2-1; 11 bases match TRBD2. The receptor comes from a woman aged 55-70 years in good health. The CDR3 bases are TGTGCCAGCAGGGGACTAGCGGTTAACAATGAGCAGTTCTTC. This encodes CASRGLAVNNEQFF.